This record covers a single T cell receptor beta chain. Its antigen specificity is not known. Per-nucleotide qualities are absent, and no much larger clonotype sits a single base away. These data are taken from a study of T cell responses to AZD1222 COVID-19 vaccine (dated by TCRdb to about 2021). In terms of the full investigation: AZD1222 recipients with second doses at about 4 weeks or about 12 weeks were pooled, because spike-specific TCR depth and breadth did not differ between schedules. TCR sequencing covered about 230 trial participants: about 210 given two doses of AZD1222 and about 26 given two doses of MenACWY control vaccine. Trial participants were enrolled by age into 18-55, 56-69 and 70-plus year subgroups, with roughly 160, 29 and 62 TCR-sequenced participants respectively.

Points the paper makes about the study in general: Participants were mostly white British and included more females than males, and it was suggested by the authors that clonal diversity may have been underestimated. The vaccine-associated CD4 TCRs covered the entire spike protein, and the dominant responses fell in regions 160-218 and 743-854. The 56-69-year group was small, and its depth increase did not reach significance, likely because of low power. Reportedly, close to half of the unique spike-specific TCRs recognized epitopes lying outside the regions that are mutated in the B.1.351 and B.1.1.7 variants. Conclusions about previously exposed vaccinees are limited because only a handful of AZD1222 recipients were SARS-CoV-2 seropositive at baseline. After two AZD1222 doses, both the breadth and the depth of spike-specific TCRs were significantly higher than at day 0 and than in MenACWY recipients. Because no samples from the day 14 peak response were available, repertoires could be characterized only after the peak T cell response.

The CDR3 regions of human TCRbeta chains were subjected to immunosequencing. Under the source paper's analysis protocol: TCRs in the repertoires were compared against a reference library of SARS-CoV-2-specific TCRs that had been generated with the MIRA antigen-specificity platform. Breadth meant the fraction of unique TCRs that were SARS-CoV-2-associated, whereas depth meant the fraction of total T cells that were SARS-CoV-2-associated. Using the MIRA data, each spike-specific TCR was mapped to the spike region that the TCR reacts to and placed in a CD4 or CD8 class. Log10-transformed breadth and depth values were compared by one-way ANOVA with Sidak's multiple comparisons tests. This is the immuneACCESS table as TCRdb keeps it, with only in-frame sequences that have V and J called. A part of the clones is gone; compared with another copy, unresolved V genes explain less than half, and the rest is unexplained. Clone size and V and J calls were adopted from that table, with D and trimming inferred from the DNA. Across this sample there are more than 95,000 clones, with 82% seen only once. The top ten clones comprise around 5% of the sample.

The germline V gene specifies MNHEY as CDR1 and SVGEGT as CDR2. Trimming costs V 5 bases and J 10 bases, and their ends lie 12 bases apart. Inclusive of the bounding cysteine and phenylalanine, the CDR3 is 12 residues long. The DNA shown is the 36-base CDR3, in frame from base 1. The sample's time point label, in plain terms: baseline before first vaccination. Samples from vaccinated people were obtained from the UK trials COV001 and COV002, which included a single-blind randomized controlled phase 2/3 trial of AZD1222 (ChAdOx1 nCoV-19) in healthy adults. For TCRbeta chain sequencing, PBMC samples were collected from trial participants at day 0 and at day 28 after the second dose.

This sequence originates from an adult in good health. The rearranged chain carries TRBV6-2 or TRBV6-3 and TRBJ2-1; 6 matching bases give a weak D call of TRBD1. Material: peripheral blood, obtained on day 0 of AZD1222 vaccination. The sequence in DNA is TGTGCCAGCAGTAGTACCGGGACAGAGCAGTTCTTC. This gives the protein CASSSTGTEQFF.